The clone carrying this TCR beta chain was detected a few times. What it binds is unknown. This CDR3 spans 15 amino acids. Germline-derived CDR1 and CDR2 are SGHDT and YYEEEE. With 2 bases removed from V and 0 bases from J, the gap between germline ends came to 9 bases. The data are from a study of CD8+ T cells in alopecia areata. Turning to the study itself: Patients in the study were on tofacitinib for 6 to 18 months, then off it for 6 months. Whole-study findings and limits: Sharing of TCRs across patients appeared less clear than in mice, possibly for HLA-related reasons.

Separation by sorting yielded CD4+ and CD8+ T cells from PBMCs. Sequencing relied on a cDNA template that was reverse transcribed from extracted RNA. The protocol was immunoSEQ multiplex PCR, while the TCRdb copy is restricted to in-frame clones and leaves out a portion. Of about 150,000 clones in the sample, 47% were seen once. The sequencing input was CD4+ T cells sorted from blood. This sequence originates from a human donor with alopecia areata. The V gene is TRBV5-6, the J gene TRBJ2-1; D is possibly TRBD2 (5 bases). Here the CDR3 reads CASSFGGSSYNEQFF. In DNA form, the CDR3 reads TGTGCCAGCAGCTTCGGAGGAAGCTCCTACAATGAGCAGTTCTTC.